This entry describes one T cell receptor (beta chain). The record originates from a study of T cell changes during pregnancy in multiple sclerosis. The assay was immunoSEQ multiplex PCR, and TCRdb's table has in-frame clones only and misses some. The table lists around 59,000 clones, just over 90% of them singletons, with about 4% in the top ten. The germline gives CDR1 MNHNS, CDR2 SASEGT. V was clipped by 5 bases and J by 1 base; unmatched bases: 8. The CDR3 sequence is 15 residues long. The source of this sequence is a female donor with multiple sclerosis, enrolled in a pregnancy study. The material was CD8+ T cells from peripheral blood mononuclear cells, obtained in the second trimester of pregnancy. The chain recombines TRBV6-1 with TRBJ2-7, with 7 bases that match TRBD1. The CDR3 DNA reads as TGTGCCAGCAGTTCTCGAGGGGGCGGTTCCTACGAGCAGTACTTC. This codes for CASSSRGGGSYEQYF.